The 21 T cell receptor beta chains below all came from one sample that was sequenced in a study of T-cell memory formation after mild COVID-19. TCRdb re-called the 5' RACE reads through MiXCR, storing one row per CDR3 protein. This table has 350,000 or so distinct CDR3 sequences, under 25% appearing once. Sequenced material: PBMCs or a T cell subset sorted from them (not recorded which). The source is an adult woman who had mild COVID-19 (a few samples of this study predate the infection). Cell type and time point are not known.

The V and J genes are TRBV11-2 and TRBJ2-7; D gene ambiguous. V was cut by 2 bases and J by 4 bases, with 6 bases left in between. The CDR3 sequence is 12 residues long. The germline gives CDR1 SGHAT, CDR2 FQNNGV. CDR3 DNA: TGTGCCAGCAGCTTAAGAGCGTACGAGCAGTACTTC. Protein sequence: CASSLRAYEQYF. Looking up the rest from reference TRBV11-2 and TRBJ2-7 gives the full variable domain: EAGVAQSPRYKIIEKRQSVAFWCNPISGHATLYWYQQILGQGPKLLIQFQNNGVVDDSQLPKDRFSAERLKGVDSTLKIQPAKLEDSAVYLCASSLRAYEQYFGPGTRLTVT.

This clonotype showed up just a few times. The CDR3 DNA reads as TGTGCCAGCAGCCTTGGCAGGGTTAATTACGGCACTGAAGCTTTCTTT. Its translation: CASSLGRVNYGTEAFF. This chain links TRBV3-1 with TRBJ1-1; TRBD1 is a possible D gene (5 bases). Trimming took 4 bases from V and 4 from J, leaving 19 bases between them. Looked up from germline, CDR1 is LGHDT and CDR2 is YNNKEL (reference sequence). There are 16 residues in the CDR3. Using reference TRBV3-1 and TRBJ1-1 for the parts outside the CDR3, the full variable domain is DTAVSQTPKYLVTQMGNDKSIKCEQNLGHDTMYWYKQDSKKFLKIMFSYNNKELIINETVPNRFSPKSPDKAHLNLHINSLELGDSAVYFCASSLGRVNYGTEAFFGQGTRLTVV.

This clonotype has a handful of counts. A read error is possible here, since a much larger clone lies one base away. This chain uses TRBV11-3 with TRBJ2-3; D is ambiguous. V lost 2 bases and J 0 bases, leaving 6 bases between the germline ends. Germline assignment: CDR1 SGHNT and CDR2 YENEEA. This CDR3 spans 14 amino acids. Here the CDR3 DNA reads TGTGCCAGCAGCTTATTGGCTAGCACAGATACGCAGTATTTT. This codes for CASSLLASTDTQYF.

This clonotype was picked up a small number of times. The chain couples TRBV7-3 to TRBJ1-5; D is undetermined. Germline values: CDR1 SGHTA, CDR2 FQGTGA. V was trimmed by 5 bases and J by 3 bases, leaving 8 bases between them. CDR3 length: 13 residues. The CDR3 DNA reads TGTGCCAGCAGCCCGTCCGTCAATCAGCCCCAGCATTTT. As protein: CASSPSVNQPQHF.

The chain employs TRBV6-2 or TRBV6-3 and TRBJ2-1, with 9 bases aligning to TRBD2. With V trimmed by 6 bases and J by 8 bases, 8 bases remained unmatched. In germline, CDR1 is MNHEY, CDR2 SVGEGT. The CDR3 sequence is 14 residues long. As DNA, the CDR3 is TGTGCCAGCAGCCCCAGCGGGAGGTGGGATGAGCAGTTCTTC. Translated: CASSPSGRWDEQFF.

This clonotype is labeled as medium-sized. The chain combines TRBV5-1 with TRBJ2-5; 8 bases are shared with TRBD1. The CDR3 is 15 amino acids. Germline CDR1 reads SGHRS; CDR2 reads YFSETQ. After removal of 5 bases from V and 3 bases from J, the junction contained 9 bases not matched to a gene. The CDR3 sequence is CASRTRMTGEETQYF. The CDR3 coding sequence is TGCGCCAGCAGGACGCGCATGACAGGGGAAGAGACCCAGTACTTC.

This clonotype was seen more than once but under ten times. The chain is built from TRBV5-1 and TRBJ1-2; perhaps TRBD1 as D (6 bases). V was shortened by 5 bases and J by 3 bases, with 14 bases between the two germline ends. Germline V gene data show CDR1 as SGHRS and CDR2 as YFSETQ. This CDR3 contains 14 residues. CDR3 protein: CASSVGGSYYGYTF. The CDR3 DNA sequence: TGCGCCAGCAGTGTGGGGGGCTCATACTATGGCTACACCTTC.

Here the CDR3 DNA reads TGTGCCAGTAGTGTCCCTAGCGAGGGCGCAGATACGCAGTATTTT. Its translation is CASSVPSEGADTQYF. The rearrangement links TRBV19 to TRBJ2-3, with D possibly TRBD2 on 6 matching bases. CDR1 is LNHDA and CDR2 is SQIVND in the germline V gene (reference sequence). Trimming shortened V by 5 bases and J by 4 bases, and 16 bases separated the two germline ends. The CDR3 is 15 residues long.

In its sample, this clonotype was seen a few times. The genes are TRBV29-1 and TRBJ2-7; 7 bases align to TRBD1. Trimming cost V 0 bases and J 3 bases; bases outside gene matches: 5. Germline CDR1 SQVTM, CDR2 ANQGSEA. This CDR3 is 14 amino acids long. CDR3 sequence (DNA): TGCAGCGTTGAAGACCCAGACAGGGTCTACGAGCAGTACTTC. Protein sequence: CSVEDPDRVYEQYF.

The chain uses TRBV2 and TRBJ2-4; D remains ambiguous. The CDR3 extends over 17 amino acids. Germline CDR1 is SNHLY and CDR2 is FYNNEI. The V gene lost 10 bases and the J gene lost 0 bases, with 22 bases spanning the gap. The CDR3 DNA is TGTGCCACCGGGCCGGAAGGTGGAAAAGTAGCCAAAAACATTCAGTACTTC. This codes for CATGPEGGKVAKNIQYF.

This chain links TRBV11-2 with TRBJ1-2; 8 bases are shared with TRBD1. Germline V CDR1 and CDR2: SGHAT, FQNNGV. The CDR3 covers 13 residues. Trimming took 5 bases from V and 7 from J; bases not matched to a gene: 6. Written as DNA, the CDR3 is TGTGCCAGCAGCCCGGACAGGGTTCCTGGCTACACCTTC. As protein: CASSPDRVPGYTF.

The rearrangement uses TRBV27 and TRBJ2-1, with 8 bases matching TRBD2. V shed 7 bases, J shed 6 bases, and the junction held 11 bases outside the gene matches. Per germline, CDR1 MNHEY and CDR2 SMNVEV (reference sequence). The CDR3 loop spans 15 amino acids. The CDR3 protein is CASTPLAEGSNEQFF. CDR3 DNA sequence: TGTGCCAGCACCCCACTAGCGGAGGGGTCCAATGAGCAGTTCTTC.

This clonotype was seen a few times. The chain carries TRBV12-3 or TRBV12-4 and TRBJ2-7; 8 nucleotides align to TRBD2. Unmatched junction bases numbered 10, after V lost 1 base and J lost 2 bases. The CDR3 runs to 17 residues. CDR3 loop: CASSLGGLAGPPYEQYF. The DNA of the CDR3 is TGTGCCAGCAGTTTAGGTGGGCTAGCGGGTCCCCCCTACGAGCAGTACTTC.

This clonotype came up a few times. The chain joins TRBV7-9 to TRBJ1-1; 10 bases are shared with TRBD1. CDR1 is SEHNR and CDR2 is FQNEAQ in the germline V gene (reference sequence). V dropped 5 bases and J dropped 5; count of bases not matched to a gene: 8. This CDR3 has 15 amino acids. In DNA, the CDR3 is TGTGCCAGCAGCGGAGGGGACAGGGGAAGGACTGAAGCTTTCTTT. As protein: CASSGGDRGRTEAFF.

The chain uses TRBV6-1 and TRBJ1-2, with D perhaps matching TRBD1 (6 bases). The CDR3 length is 14 residues. Trimming took 2 bases from V and 4 from J, leaving 11 bases between them. CDR1 MNHNS and CDR2 SASEGT come from the germline V gene. CDR3 sequence reads: CASSEMGGAYGYTF. The CDR3 DNA is TGTGCCAGCAGTGAAATGGGGGGCGCCTATGGCTACACCTTC.

The sample holds a few counts of this clonotype. The chain is built from TRBV2 and TRBJ2-2; 7 bases align to TRBD1. Germline values: CDR1 SNHLY, CDR2 FYNNEI. This CDR3 is 14 amino acids long. The trim removed 4 bases at V and 4 bases at J, leaving 3 bases unmatched. This chain's CDR3 is CASSVTGTTGELFF. The CDR3 bases are TGTGCCAGCAGTGTGACAGGGACCACCGGGGAGCTGTTTTTT.

V usage is TRBV20-1 and J usage is TRBJ2-7; 7 nucleotides match TRBD2. The CDR3 extends over 15 amino acids. Germline V lookup: CDR1 DFQATT, CDR2 SNEGSKA (reference sequence). Trimming removed 0 bases from V and 4 bases from J; junction bases left unmatched: 9. CDR3 in DNA: TGCAGTGCTAGAGATAAGGATTTCGGGGGGTACGAGCAGTACTTC. Translating it yields CSARDKDFGGYEQYF.

Only a few counts were recorded for this clonotype. The chain combines TRBV6-2 or TRBV6-3 with TRBJ1-5, with a possible D match to TRBD1 (5 bases). Germline V gene lookup returns CDR1 MNHEY and CDR2 SVGEGT. V gave up 5 bases and J gave up 4 bases, with 12 bases separating them. CDR3 length: 14 amino acids. CDR3 protein: CASSQGASNQPQHF. The CDR3 DNA follows: TGTGCCAGCAGTCAAGGGGCGTCGAATCAGCCCCAGCATTTT.

This clonotype appeared a few times. The rearrangement uses TRBV19 and TRBJ2-1; perhaps TRBD1 as D (6 bases). V was shortened by 5 bases and J by 2 bases, with 13 bases between the two germline ends. The CDR3 has 15 amino acids. Per germline, CDR1 LNHDA and CDR2 SQIVND (reference sequence). CDR3 region: CASSYTGLTYNEQFF. CDR3 nucleotides: TGTGCCAGTAGTTACACAGGGTTGACCTACAATGAGCAGTTCTTC.

This clonotype was picked up a small number of times. The chain joins TRBV2 to TRBJ1-1; tentative D call: TRBD1 (5 bases). Germline V lookup: CDR1 SNHLY, CDR2 FYNNEI. The CDR3 contains 10 residues. V was shortened by 8 bases and J by 5 bases, with 6 bases between the two germline ends. The CDR3: CASGATEAFF. CDR3 nucleotide sequence: TGTGCCAGCGGGGCGACTGAAGCTTTCTTT.

V usage is TRBV15 and J usage is TRBJ1-6, with D unclear. The CDR3 covers 13 residues. Deletions cut 1 base from V and 10 bases from J, with 8 bases between. Per germline, CDR1 LNHNV and CDR2 YYDKDF (reference sequence). CDR3 amino acids: CATSRAQLSPLHF. In nucleotides, the CDR3 is TGTGCCACCAGCAGAGCCCAATTATCACCCCTCCACTTT.